Reported below is one TCR beta chain. Antigen unknown. V lost 11 bases, J lost 8 bases, and 4 bases stayed unmatched. CDR3 size: 12 residues. In germline, CDR1 is MNHEY, CDR2 SVGAGI. The data were taken from a study of cytomegalovirus exposure and HLA in healthy donors. Whole-study results and caveats: V- and J-gene trimming of TCR beta was linked (in a later analysis) to a missense DCLRE1C variant. The later analysis indicated that the majority of CMV-associated TCR beta chains appeared HLA-restricted.

The PCR had 60 Vbeta and 13 Jbeta primers. TCRdb's table, derived via immunoSEQ multiplex PCR, lists solely in-frame clones and lacks some. The table for this sample gives tens of thousands of clones. The sequence came from a male donor in good health and CMV-seronegative. The sequenced sample was PBMCs. This chain links TRBV6-5 with TRBJ1-6, with 9 bases fitting TRBD1. In DNA form, the CDR3 reads TGTGCCGCACGACAGGGGGATTCACCCCTCCACTTT. This sequence encodes CAARQGDSPLHF.